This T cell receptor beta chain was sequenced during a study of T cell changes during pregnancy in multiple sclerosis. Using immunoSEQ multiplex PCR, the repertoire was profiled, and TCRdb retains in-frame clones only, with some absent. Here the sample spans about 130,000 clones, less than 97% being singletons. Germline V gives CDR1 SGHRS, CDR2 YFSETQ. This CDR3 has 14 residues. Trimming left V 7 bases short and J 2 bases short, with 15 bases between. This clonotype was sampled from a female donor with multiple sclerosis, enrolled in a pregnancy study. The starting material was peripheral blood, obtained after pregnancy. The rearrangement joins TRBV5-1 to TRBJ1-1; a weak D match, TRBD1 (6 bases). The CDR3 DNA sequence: TGCGCCAGCCATCCGGGACATACTAACACTGAAGCTTTCTTT. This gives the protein CASHPGHTNTEAFF.